This T cell receptor (beta chain) was identified during a study of cytomegalovirus exposure and HLA in healthy donors. Whole-study results and caveats: Among CMV-associated TCR beta chains, most appeared HLA-restricted in a later analysis.

Use of 60 Vbeta and 13 Jbeta primers characterized the PCR. Produced via immunoSEQ multiplex PCR; TCRdb's table is partial and in-frame only. The top ten clones hold around a tenth of a sample with tens of thousands of clones, roughly 87% of them seen once. Note on this clone: Its antigen is not known.

The TCR originated in a female donor in good health and CMV-seronegative. Sequencing was carried out using PBMCs.

The CDR3: CASRADRSLFGYTF. CDR3 bases: TGCGCCAGTCGGGCGGACAGGTCTCTATTTGGCTACACCTTC. The J gene is TRBJ1-2, the V gene TRBV5-1, with 7 nucleotides matching TRBD1. The CDR3 is 14 residues long. J was trimmed by 7 bases and V by 8 bases; bases with no gene match: 14. Germline CDR1 is SGHRS and CDR2 is YFSETQ.